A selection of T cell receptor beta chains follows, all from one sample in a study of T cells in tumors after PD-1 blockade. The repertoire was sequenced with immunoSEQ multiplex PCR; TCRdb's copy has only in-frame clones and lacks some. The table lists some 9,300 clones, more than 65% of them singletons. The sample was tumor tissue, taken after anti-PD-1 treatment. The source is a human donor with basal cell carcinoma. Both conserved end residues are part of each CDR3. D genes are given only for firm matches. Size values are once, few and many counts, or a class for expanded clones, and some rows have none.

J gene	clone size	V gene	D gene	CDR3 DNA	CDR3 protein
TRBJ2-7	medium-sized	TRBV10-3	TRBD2	TGTGCCATCAGTGAGGGGGGTAGCGGGAGGATGGACTACGAGCAGTACTTC	CAISEGGSGRMDYEQYF
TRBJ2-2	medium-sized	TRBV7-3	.	TGTGCCAGCAGCTTAACGTCGAACACCGGGGAGCTGTTTTTT	CASSLTSNTGELFF
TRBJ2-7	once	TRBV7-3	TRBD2	TGTGCCAGCAGCCTTAGCGGGAGGGCCGACGAGCAGTACTTC	CASSLSGRADEQYF
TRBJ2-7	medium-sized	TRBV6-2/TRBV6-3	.	TGTGCCAGCAGTTCCCCCGGCGGGGTCTACGAGCAGTACTTC	CASSSPGGVYEQYF
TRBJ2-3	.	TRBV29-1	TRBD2	TGCAGCGTACAGCGGGACACAGATACGCAGTATTTT	CSVQRDTDTQYF
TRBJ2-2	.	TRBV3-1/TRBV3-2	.	TGTGCCAGCAGCCAGACGCCGGTGGGGGCCGGGGAGCTGTTTTTT	CASSQTPVGAGELFF
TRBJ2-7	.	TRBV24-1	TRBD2	TGTGCCACCAGTGATTTTTCGGGGGGAGGCTACGAGCAGTACTTC	CATSDFSGGGYEQYF
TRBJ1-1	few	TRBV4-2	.	TGTGCCAGCAGCCAGGTCACGAACACTGAAGCTTTCTTT	CASSQVTNTEAFF
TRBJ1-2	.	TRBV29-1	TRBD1	TGCAGCGCCACGACAGGGGCCGACGGTGGCTACACCTTC	CSATTGADGGYTF
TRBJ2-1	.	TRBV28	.	TGTGCCAGCAGTCTGTCCTACAATGAGCAGTTCTTC	CASSLSYNEQFF
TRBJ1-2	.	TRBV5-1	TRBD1	TGCGCCAGCAGCTCTGGGACAGACAACTATGGCTACACCTTC	CASSSGTDNYGYTF
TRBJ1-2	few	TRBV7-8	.	TGTGCCAGCAGCTTGAATTACCGGGATCCTGAGGGCTACACCTTC	CASSLNYRDPEGYTF
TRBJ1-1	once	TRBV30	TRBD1	TGTGCCTGGAGGGTTGACAGGGCCACTGAAGCTTTCTTT	CAWRVDRATEAFF
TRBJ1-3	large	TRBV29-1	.	TGCAGCGCGGTGGACAGTTTAAGCTCTGGAAACACCATATATTTT	CSAVDSLSSGNTIYF
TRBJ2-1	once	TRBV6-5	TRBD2	TGTGCCAGCAGCCGTTCTAGCGGGCCACTCAATGAGCAGTTCTTC	CASSRSSGPLNEQFF
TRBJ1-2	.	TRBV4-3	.	TGCGCCAGCAGCCGAGCTCTCGAGGGCACGGTCGGTGGCTACACCTTC	CASSRALEGTVGGYTF
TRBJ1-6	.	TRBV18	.	TGTGCCAGCTCATCGCAGGGAGCTAATTCACCCCTCCACTTT	CASSSQGANSPLHF
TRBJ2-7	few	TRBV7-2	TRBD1	TGTGCCACTGGACAGGGGGTTTCTTACGAGCAGTACTTC	CATGQGVSYEQYF
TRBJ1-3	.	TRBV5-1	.	TGCGCCAGCAGCTTGGGTTTTGGGGGGAACTCTGGAAACACCATATATTTT	CASSLGFGGNSGNTIYF
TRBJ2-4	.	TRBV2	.	TGTGCCAGCAGTCCAGGGGCCAAAGCCAAAAACATTCAGTACTTC	CASSPGAKAKNIQYF
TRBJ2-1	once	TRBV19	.	TGTGCCAGTAGTATCCCTCGGGCCTTCTACAATGAGCAGTTCTTC	CASSIPRAFYNEQFF
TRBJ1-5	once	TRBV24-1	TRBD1	TGTGCCGCGGGACAGGGCAATCAGCCCCAGCATTTT	CAAGQGNQPQHF
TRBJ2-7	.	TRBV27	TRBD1	TGTGCCAGCAGCCGGACAGGGGCCCAGTACGAGCAGTACTTC	CASSRTGAQYEQYF
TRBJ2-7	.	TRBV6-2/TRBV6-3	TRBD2	TGTGCCAGCAGTTATGGGACTAGCATCGGCGAGCAGTACTTC	CASSYGTSIGEQYF
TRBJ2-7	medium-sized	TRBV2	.	TGTGCCAGCAGCCCGGGACCCCCCGGCGAGCAGTACTTC	CASSPGPPGEQYF
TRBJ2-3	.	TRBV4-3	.	TGCGCCAGCAGCCAAGATGTCGGGACGGATACGCAGTATTTT	CASSQDVGTDTQYF
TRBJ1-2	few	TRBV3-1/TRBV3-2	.	TGTGCCAGCAGCCGGAATGTCGGATCTAACTATGGCTACACCTTC	CASSRNVGSNYGYTF
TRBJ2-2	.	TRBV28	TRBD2	TGTGCCAGCAGCCGTACACGGACTAGCAAGGGCGGGGAGCTGTTTTTT	CASSRTRTSKGGELFF
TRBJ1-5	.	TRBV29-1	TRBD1	TGCAGCGTTGCTGACAGGGGTGGCAATCAGCCCCAGCATTTT	CSVADRGGNQPQHF
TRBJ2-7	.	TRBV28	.	TGTGCCAGCAGTTTACCGGAGGGCAGGGGAGGCGAGCAGTACTTC	CASSLPEGRGGEQYF
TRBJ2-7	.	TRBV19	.	TGTGCCAGTAGTGTTGAGGGTTGGGGCGAGCAGTACTTC	CASSVEGWGEQYF
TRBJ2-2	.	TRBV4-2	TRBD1	TGTGCCAGCAGCCCACCGGGACAGGACGAATGGGAGCTGTTTTTT	CASSPPGQDEWELFF
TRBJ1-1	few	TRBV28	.	TGTGCCAGCAGCCCGCGGATCACTGAAGCTTTCTTT	CASSPRITEAFF
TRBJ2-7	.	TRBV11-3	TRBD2	TGTGCCAGCAGCTTGGGAACTAGCGGGAGGGGAGAGCAGTACTTC	CASSLGTSGRGEQYF
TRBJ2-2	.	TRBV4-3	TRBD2	TGCGCCAGCAGCCAGGGACTAGCGGGAGTAACGGCCGGGGAGCTGTTTTTT	CASSQGLAGVTAGELFF
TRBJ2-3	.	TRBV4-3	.	TGCGCCAGCAGCCAAGATGGGACCCGGACAGATACGCAGTATTTT	CASSQDGTRTDTQYF
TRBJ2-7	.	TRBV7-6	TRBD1	TGTGCCAGCAGCCCTCCCGGTGGGACAGGGGGTTCCGAGCAGTACTTC	CASSPPGGTGGSEQYF
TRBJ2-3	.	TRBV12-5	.	TGTGCTAGTGGCTGGACTTCAGATACGCAGTATTTT	CASGWTSDTQYF
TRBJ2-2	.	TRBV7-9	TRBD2	TGTGCCAGCAGCTTATCTAAAGGACTAGCGACGAACACCGGGGAGCTGTTTTTT	CASSLSKGLATNTGELFF
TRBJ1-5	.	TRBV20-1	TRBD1	TGCAGTGCTAGTGGGAGGGGGCGAGGTCAGCCCCAGCATTTT	CSASGRGRGQPQHF
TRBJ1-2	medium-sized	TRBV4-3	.	TGCGCCAGCAGCCAAGACAGGTTCTATGGCTACACCTTC	CASSQDRFYGYTF
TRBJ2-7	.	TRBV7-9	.	TGTGCCAGCAGCTTAGCGGAGGGGGTGCACTACGAGCAGTACTTC	CASSLAEGVHYEQYF
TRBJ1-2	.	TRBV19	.	TGTGCCAGTAGTCCAGGTTCTTATGGCTACACCTTC	CASSPGSYGYTF
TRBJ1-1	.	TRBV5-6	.	TGTGCCAGCAGCTTGGAGGTGGGTGAAGCTTTCTTT	CASSLEVGEAFF
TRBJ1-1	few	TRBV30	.	TGTGCCTGGAGTAACCGGGTCCCTTTCTTT	CAWSNRVPFF
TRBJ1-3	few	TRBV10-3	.	TGTGCCATCACCCCGGCGACTGGAAACACCATATATTTT	CAITPATGNTIYF
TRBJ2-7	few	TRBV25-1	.	TGTGCCAGCAGTGAAGTGCGTGGACTATTCGACGAGCAGTACTTC	CASSEVRGLFDEQYF
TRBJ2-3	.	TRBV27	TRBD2	TGTGCCAGCAGCGCCCTAGCGGGAGGGCCCTCTTGGTATTTT	CASSALAGGPSWYF
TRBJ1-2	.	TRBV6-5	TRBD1	TGTGCCAGCAGTCCCCGCGGACAGGGACCCTATGGCTACACCTTC	CASSPRGQGPYGYTF
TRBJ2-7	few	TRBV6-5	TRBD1	TGTGCCAGCAGCGCCAACAGGGACAGCGAGCAGTACTTC	CASSANRDSEQYF